This T cell receptor beta chain came from a study of shared clonotypes between healthy human individuals. For the study at large: CD4 naive and CD4 memory each took three plates per donor, while CD8 naive took two and CD8 memory one. Study-wide points: Generation of non-shared clonotypes was less probable than generation of clonotypes shared by all four donors.

The material for each subset, its genomic DNA, was split evenly across several immunoSEQ plates. Using immunoSEQ multiplex PCR, the repertoire was profiled, and TCRdb retains in-frame clones only, with some absent. The sample consists of about 680,000 clones, 55% to 85% of them appearing once. The CDR3 is 14 amino acids. Trimming removed 3 bases from V and 4 bases from J, with 13 bases in between. Per germline, CDR1 SGHRS and CDR2 YFSETQ. For this clone: Its antigen is undetermined.

Memory CD4+ cells were the fraction left after CD45RA+ naive selection. Sequencing was done on a sample of memory CD4+ T cells sorted from blood. Indicated subset: CD45RA-negative fraction. The source of this sequence is a woman in her 30s in good health. The chain carries TRBV5-1 and TRBJ1-2; possibly TRBD1 for D (6 bases). The CDR3 sequence is CASSYTGIGYGYTF. The CDR3 nucleotides are TGCGCCAGCAGCTACACAGGGATTGGCTATGGCTACACCTTC.